The clone carrying this T cell receptor beta chain was detected ten times or more. Germline lookup yields CDR1 MNHEY and CDR2 SVGEGT. The CDR3 is 16 amino acids. The V end was cut by 0 bases, the J end by 2 bases, with 11 bases between. The entry originates in a study of T-cell memory formation after mild COVID-19. Using its own MiXCR run on the 5' RACE reads, TCRdb lists one record per CDR3 protein. The data show approximately 60,000 distinct CDR3 sequences, 9.3% seen once. Specimen: PBMCs or a T cell subset sorted from them (not recorded which). This chain uses TRBV6-2 or TRBV6-3 with TRBJ2-4, with D unclear. The receptor comes from a man between 18 and 29 years old who had mild COVID-19 (a few samples of this study predate the infection). Cell type and time point are not known. The CDR3 here is CASSYSKWLTKNIQYF. The CDR3 nucleotides read TGTGCCAGCAGTTACTCGAAATGGCTAACCAAAAACATTCAGTACTTC.